Below are 14 T cell receptor beta chains sequenced from a single sample in a study of blood T cell repertoires in COVID-19. Using immunoSEQ multiplex PCR, the repertoire was profiled, and TCRdb retains in-frame clones only, with some absent. The repertoire includes some 160,000 clones, around 87% of them detected once, and less than 8.5% sits in the top ten. Material: PBMCs or T cells enriched from blood (not recorded which). These receptors were obtained from a woman aged 45-65 years who had recovered from COVID-19.

This clone was seen just once. The chain recombines TRBV19 with TRBJ2-7, with TRBD1 as a possible D gene (6 bases). This CDR3 is 14 amino acids long. The ends were cut back, 6 bases at V and 5 bases at J, with 17 bases in the middle. Germline V gives CDR1 LNHDA, CDR2 SQIVND (reference sequence). This CDR3 is CASRPAGRGDEQYF. The CDR3 DNA sequence: TGTGCCAGTAGGCCCGCGGGCAGGGGCGACGAGCAGTACTTC.

The sample holds a few counts of this clone. The DNA for the CDR3 is TGTGCCAGCAGTCTCCGACAGGGGGCGAACACTGAAGCTTTCTTT. As protein: CASSLRQGANTEAFF. V is TRBV6-6 and J is TRBJ1-1, with 10 bases lining up with TRBD1. CDR3 length: 15 amino acids. V lost 5 bases to trimming and J lost 1 base; unmatched junction nucleotides: 4. Germline CDR1 reads MNHNY; CDR2 reads SVGAGI (reference sequence).

The V gene is TRBV7-6, the J gene TRBJ2-1; 8 positions agree with TRBD1. Germline V lookup: CDR1 SGHVS, CDR2 FNYEAQ. Unmatched junction bases numbered 7, after V lost 5 bases and J lost 4 bases. The CDR3 has 15 amino acids. The CDR3 sequence is CASSKSTGAYNEQFF. The CDR3 coding sequence is TGTGCCAGCAGCAAATCGACAGGGGCTTACAATGAGCAGTTCTTC.

This sequence joins TRBV18 and TRBJ2-3, with 7 bases fitting TRBD2. The CDR3 runs to 12 residues. Germline V gene sequence: CDR1 KGHSH, CDR2 LQKENI. The CDR3 DNA follows: TGTGTGGCGGGGGAGACCACAGATACGCAGTATTTT. Translated, it gives CVAGETTDTQYF.

The J gene is TRBJ1-1, the V gene TRBV15; unclear D gene. The V and J ends lost 5 bases and 4 bases respectively, with 11 bases between them. The germline CDR1 and CDR2 sequences are LNHNV and YYDKDF (reference sequence). The CDR3 consists of 13 residues. The CDR3 protein is CATSRPQATEAFF. The CDR3 bases are TGTGCCACCAGCCGCCCGCAGGCCACTGAAGCTTTCTTT.

This chain uses TRBV27 with TRBJ2-6; D gene ambiguous. Trimming cost V 5 bases and J 0 bases, with 5 bases left between them. The CDR3 has 14 residues. Germline CDR1 and CDR2: MNHEY and SMNVEV (reference sequence). The CDR3 DNA reads as TGTGCCAGCAGTCTGTACTCTGGGGCCAACGTCCTGACTTTC. As protein: CASSLYSGANVLTF.

The V gene is TRBV27, the J gene TRBJ1-4; D is uncertain. Germline CDR1 and CDR2: MNHEY and SMNVEV (reference sequence). V was clipped by 6 bases and J by 0 bases, with 11 bases between them. This CDR3 is built from 15 residues. The chain's CDR3 is CASSRRRSTNEKLFF. The CDR3 DNA reads as TGTGCCAGCAGCCGACGGAGGTCAACTAATGAAAAACTGTTTTTT.

This chain connects TRBV2 to TRBJ1-6; 8 nucleotides align to TRBD1. The CDR3 extends over 16 amino acids. CDR1 is SNHLY, CDR2 FYNNEI, per germline. Trimming took 8 bases from V and 2 from J; bases not matched to a gene: 8. CDR3 sequence: CASQTRTGPYNSPLHF. CDR3 DNA: TGTGCCAGCCAGACACGGACAGGGCCCTATAATTCACCCCTCCACTTT.

V gene TRBV6-5 combines with J gene TRBJ1-1, with 7 bases lining up with TRBD1. This CDR3 is 15 amino acids long. CDR1 is MNHEY and CDR2 is SVGAGI in the germline V gene. Germline trimming cut 7 bases from V and 1 base from J; bases unmatched to any gene: 9. The CDR3 region has the DNA TGTGCCAGCACCCGAAGGGGACAGCGGAACACTGAAGCTTTCTTT. Translating it yields CASTRRGQRNTEAFF.

The V and J genes are TRBV3-1 (or the pseudogene TRBV3-2) and TRBJ1-1; a weak D match, TRBD1 (6 bases). This CDR3 has 13 residues. Between the trimmed V and J ends, which lost 4 bases and 2 bases, there was a span of 8 bases. The germline V gene has CDR1 LGHDT and CDR2 YNNKEL (reference sequence). CDR3 nucleotides: TGTGCCAGCAGCCGACAGGTCAACACTGAAGCTTTCTTT. As protein: CASSRQVNTEAFF.

The CDR3 DNA is TGTGCCAGCAGCTTAGTCAGGTCCACTGAAGCTTTCTTT. Amino acids: CASSLVRSTEAFF. The chain joins TRBV7-2 to TRBJ1-1; no clear D gene. The length of the CDR3 is 13 residues. CDR1 and CDR2 (germline): SGHTA, FQGNSA. V was trimmed by 1 base and J by 4 bases, leaving 7 bases between them.

A note on this clone: At one boundary the junction diverges from the germline segment, which might be a read error. This chain connects TRBV7-9 to TRBJ1-3, with D unclear. Germline loops: CDR1 SEHNR, CDR2 FQNEAQ (reference sequence). The CDR3 consists of 14 residues. This CDR3 reads CASSLGLGGSPEDF. Written as DNA, the CDR3 is TGTGCCAGCAGTCTAGGACTCGGCGGTTCACCCGAGGATTTT.

CDR3 DNA sequence: TGTGCCAGCAGCAGAAAGGCGGGACTCCCCTCTTACGAGCAGTACTTC. Translation gives CASSRKAGLPSYEQYF. The V gene is TRBV13, the J gene TRBJ2-7, with D maybe TRBD2 (6 bases). In germline, CDR1 is PRHDT, CDR2 FYEKMQ (reference sequence). The V and J ends lost 5 bases and 4 bases respectively, with 21 bases between them. The CDR3 has 16 amino acids.

This chain joins TRBV6-5 and TRBJ1-2, with a possible D match to TRBD1 (6 bases). Germline V gene data show CDR1 as MNHEY and CDR2 as SVGAGI. The length of the CDR3 is 15 residues. Between the trimmed V and J ends, which lost 2 bases and 4 bases, there was a span of 14 bases. CDR3 in amino acids: CASSYRGGAGYGYTF. The CDR3 nucleotides read TGTGCCAGCAGTTACAGGGGGGGGGCCGGCTATGGCTACACCTTC.